Listed below are T cell receptor beta chains from one sample, sequenced in a study of regulatory T cells in long-lasting Graves disease. TCRdb recomputed calls from the multiplex PCR reads with MiXCR, one row per CDR3 protein. The table records a few hundred thousand distinct CDR3 sequences, about 22% of them present only once. The sequencing here drew on peripheral blood mononuclear cells (PBMCs), taken when the disease was refractory, from a patient treated with antithyroid drugs. These receptors were obtained from a female donor with Graves disease. The CDR3 runs from the conserved cysteine through the conserved F or W. A D gene is named only where the DNA matches it firmly. The size field is filled for only some rows; it gives once, few, many or a size class.

NA	TRBV10-3	TRBJ1-1	few	TGTGCCATCAGTGCGGATCACACTGAAGCTTTCTTT	CAISADHTEAFF
TRBD1	TRBV12-3/TRBV12-4	TRBJ2-6	few	TGTGCCAGCAGTCCTGGGGACAGGGGGGGTTTCTCTGGGGCCAACGTCCTGACTTTC	CASSPGDRGGFSGANVLTF
NA	TRBV29-1	TRBJ1-5	few	TGCAGCGTTGTTTATAGGGGGGATCAGCCCCAGCATTTT	CSVVYRGDQPQHF
TRBD2	TRBV6-5	TRBJ2-5	NA	TGTGCCAGCAGTTACTCGTTGGGAGGGGAGACCCAGTACTTC	CASSYSLGGETQYF
NA	TRBV3-1	TRBJ2-7	many	TGTGCCAGCAGCCAAGAGGGCTACGAGCAGTACTTC	CASSQEGYEQYF
NA	TRBV27	TRBJ1-1	NA	TGTGCCAGCAGTTTAGGCAGGGTGGCCACTGAAGCTTTCTTT	CASSLGRVATEAFF
NA	TRBV3-1	TRBJ1-1	few	TGTGCCAGCAGCCAAGAGGGGGGACGAGCTTTCTTT	CASSQEGGRAFF
TRBD1	TRBV6-1	TRBJ1-5	many	TGTGCCAGCAGGCGACAGGGGAATGGCCAGCCCCAGCATTTT	CASRRQGNGQPQHF
TRBD2	TRBV12-5	TRBJ2-5	NA	TGTGCTAGTGGCTCCGGGACTAGCGGGAGTGTTTCAGAGACCCAGTACTTC	CASGSGTSGSVSETQYF
NA	TRBV20-1	TRBJ2-7	once	TGCAGTGCTAGAGACCTTAGCGAGCAGTACTTC	CSARDLSEQYF
TRBD2	TRBV20-1	TRBJ2-7	NA	TGCAGTGCTGCGCCCGCGCTAGCGGGAGGGGAGCAGTACTTC	CSAAPALAGGEQYF
NA	TRBV10-3	TRBJ1-1	NA	TGTGCCATCAGTGAGTCGGCGGCAGACAGGCCGAGAGGGGCTTTCTTT	CAISESAADRPRGAFF
TRBD1	TRBV6-1	TRBJ1-2	many	TGTGCCAGCAGAAGACAGGGGAACTATGGCTACACCTTC	CASRRQGNYGYTF
TRBD1	TRBV24-1	TRBJ1-1	many	TGTGCCACCAGTGAGACAGGGGCTGAAGCTTTCTTT	CATSETGAEAFF
NA	TRBV6-1	TRBJ1-2	few	TGTGCCAGCAGTGAAGCGGCCCCCCTCGTAGAAGGCTACACCTTC	CASSEAAPLVEGYTF
NA	TRBV7-8	TRBJ1-5	few	TGTGCCAGCAGCGTGGGAGGGGACCTAGCCAATCAGCCCCAGCATTTT	CASSVGGDLANQPQHF
NA	TRBV28	TRBJ1-4	NA	TGTGCCAGCAGCCGGACTCTCGGGACTTCTGATGAAAAACTGTTTTTT	CASSRTLGTSDEKLFF
TRBD2	TRBV28	TRBJ2-7	many	TGTGCCAGCAGCACCACGGGACTAGCTGCCTACGAGCAGTACTTC	CASSTTGLAAYEQYF
NA	TRBV28	TRBJ2-7	many	TGTGCCAGCAGTTTGAGCCCGGGACATGGGGGGAGGTACTTC	CASSLSPGHGGRYF
NA	TRBV12-3/TRBV12-4	TRBJ1-1	many	TGTGCCAGCAGTTTAGCGTTCTTGGGGGTCGAGGACACTGAAGCTTTCTTT	CASSLAFLGVEDTEAFF
NA	TRBV30	TRBJ2-7	few	TGTGCCTGGAGTACGACTGACCCCTACGAGCAGTACTTC	CAWSTTDPYEQYF
NA	TRBV28	TRBJ2-7	many	TGTGCCAGCACTAGCTCCGGGGACTTCTTTCCCTACGAGCAGTACTTC	CASTSSGDFFPYEQYF
TRBD1	TRBV29-1	TRBJ1-2	many	TGCAGCGTTGAAGGGACAGGGGGCTCCATCTATGGCTACACCTTC	CSVEGTGGSIYGYTF
TRBD1	TRBV18	TRBJ1-2	few	TGTGCCAGCTCACCTCTACAGGGGACCTATGGCTACACCTTC	CASSPLQGTYGYTF
NA	TRBV7-6	TRBJ1-3	NA	TGTGCCAGCAGCTCAGGGGAGTGGGGAAACACCATATATTTT	CASSSGEWGNTIYF
TRBD1	TRBV7-2	TRBJ1-6	NA	TGTGCCAGCAGCTCCAGGGGGTCTGATTCACCCCTCCACTTT	CASSSRGSDSPLHF
NA	TRBV27	TRBJ1-3	NA	TGTGCCAGCAGTTCCTCCCCGGGAGTTCCTGGAAACACCATATATTTT	CASSSSPGVPGNTIYF
NA	TRBV30	TRBJ2-5	many	TGTGCCTGGAGTCGACAGAACGAGACCCAGTACTTC	CAWSRQNETQYF
NA	TRBV10-3	TRBJ1-5	NA	TGTGCCATCAGTGACCTTCCAGGGCCCTTATTCGGCAATCAGCCCCAGCATTTT	CAISDLPGPLFGNQPQHF
TRBD1	TRBV28	TRBJ2-1	many	TGTGCCACCTCGGGACAGGCCTACAATGAGCAGTTCTTC	CATSGQAYNEQFF
TRBD1	TRBV20-1	TRBJ1-1	few	TGCAGTGCAAAGGACAGGCGGTGGGTGAACACTGAAGCTTTCTTT	CSAKDRRWVNTEAFF
TRBD1	TRBV30	TRBJ1-1	few	TGTGCCTGGAGTCCTGGGACAGGGGGCTATCACGCTTTCTTT	CAWSPGTGGYHAFF
TRBD2	TRBV4-2	TRBJ2-7	NA	TGTGCCAGCAGCTCCGACCGACTAGCCGATATAGAGCAGTACTTC	CASSSDRLADIEQYF
NA	TRBV7-9	TRBJ2-5	NA	TGTGCCAGCAGCTTCGACGCCGAGACCCAGTACTTC	CASSFDAETQYF
NA	TRBV20-1	TRBJ1-2	NA	TGCAGTGCTAGAGATATGCGGCCGGTGGGCTATGGCTACACCTTC	CSARDMRPVGYGYTF
NA	TRBV27	TRBJ2-5	NA	TGTGCCAGCAGTTTGGTTGGGCTGGAAGAGACCCAGTACTTC	CASSLVGLEETQYF